Below, 18 T cell receptor beta chains from the same sample are listed, as sequenced in a study of blood T cell repertoires in COVID-19. Profiling relied on immunoSEQ multiplex PCR, and the TCRdb table lists in-frame clones only, not all of them. Found here are some 300,000 clones, 70% to 90% of them singletons; the top ten hold roughly 6.3%. Sequencing input: peripheral blood. These receptors came from a woman between 45 and 60 years old with COVID-19, enrolled during active disease.

This clone turned up a few times. The chain joins TRBV14 to TRBJ1-4, with unresolved D. The CDR3 runs to 16 residues. CDR1 is SGHDN, CDR2 FVKESK, per germline. With 4 bases removed from V and 4 bases from J, the gap between germline ends came to 16 bases. The CDR3 DNA follows: TGTGCCAGCAGCCCAGGCAACGGGGTTCATAATGAAAAACTGTTTTTT. It translates to CASSPGNGVHNEKLFF.

The chain carries TRBV30 and TRBJ2-3; 13 bases line up with TRBD2. CDR1 and CDR2 (germline): GTSNPN, SVGIG (reference sequence). CDR3 length equals 15 residues. V was pared by 3 bases and J by 8 bases, with 8 bases of the junction left unmatched. The CDR3 DNA reads TGTGCCTGGAGACTAGCGGGAGGGCCTCGGGCTACGCAGTATTTT. This sequence encodes CAWRLAGGPRATQYF.

The count of this clone is one. The chain is built from TRBV11-2 and TRBJ2-1, with D hard to call. The CDR3 has 17 residues. The V end was cut by 1 base, the J end by 0 bases, with 13 bases between. Germline values: CDR1 SGHAT, CDR2 FQNNGV. DNA of the CDR3: TGTGCCAGCAGCTTAGGAAGCGCGACGAGCTCCTACAATGAGCAGTTCTTC. It encodes CASSLGSATSSYNEQFF.

The chain is built from TRBV29-1 and TRBJ1-1, with 7 bases that match TRBD1. The V and J ends lost 7 bases and 7 bases, in that order; junction bases with no gene match: 9. The CDR3 totals 12 residues. Germline V gene data show CDR1 as SQVTM and CDR2 as ANQGSEA. Here the CDR3 reads CSGTGQRIEAFF. The DNA of the CDR3 is TGCAGCGGTACGGGACAGAGAATTGAAGCTTTCTTT.

CDR3 loop: CACKTGGTNEKLFF. As DNA, the CDR3 is TGTGCCTGTAAAACGGGGGGAACTAATGAAAAACTGTTTTTT. The chain links TRBV30 to TRBJ1-4, with D possibly TRBD1 on 5 matching bases. Germline assignment: CDR1 GTSNPN and CDR2 SVGIG (reference sequence). V was clipped by 6 bases and J by 1 base, with 12 bases between them. The CDR3 consists of 14 residues.

The chain is built from TRBV28 and TRBJ2-7; the match to TRBD1 covers 7 bases. The CDR3 has 14 residues. V was pared by 8 bases and J by 0 bases, with 7 bases of the junction left unmatched. CDR1 is MDHEN, CDR2 SYDVKM, per germline. The CDR3 DNA sequence: TGTGCCAGCTGGGACAGCCACCTCTCCTACGAGCAGTACTTC. This encodes CASWDSHLSYEQYF. The whole variable domain, remainder taken from reference TRBV28 and TRBJ2-7, is DVKVTQSSRYLVKRTGEKVFLECVQDMDHENMFWYRQDPGLGLRLIYFSYDVKMKEKGDIPEGYSVSREKKERFSLILESASTNQTSMYLCASWDSHLSYEQYFGPGTRLTVT.

This clone was picked up one time. The gene calls are TRBV11-2 and TRBJ1-1; no firm D call. Germline CDR1 is SGHAT and CDR2 is FQNNGV. CDR3 length: 15 amino acids. V was clipped by 2 bases and J by 4 bases, with 14 bases between them. CDR3: CASSLPSGRGTEAFF. DNA for the CDR3: TGTGCCAGCAGCTTACCTTCGGGGAGAGGCACTGAAGCTTTCTTT.

The genes are TRBV4-2 and TRBJ2-7, with D tentatively TRBD1 (6 bases). Germline lookup yields CDR1 LGHNA and CDR2 YNFKEQ. Trimming left V 4 bases short and J 0 bases short, with 10 bases between. There are 14 residues in the CDR3. The CDR3 loop is CASSPGQTSYEQYF. For the CDR3, the DNA is TGTGCCAGCAGCCCCGGACAGACCTCCTACGAGCAGTACTTC.

This clone was counted once. As DNA, the CDR3 is TGTGCTAGTGGACAGACTAGCGGGAACGAGCAGTTCTTC. Protein sequence: CASGQTSGNEQFF. J is TRBJ2-1 and V is TRBV12-5; TRBD2 aligns across 11 bases. The CDR3 contains 13 residues. Per the germline V gene, CDR1 is LGHNT and CDR2 is FRNRAP. V lost 6 bases and J lost 10; bases outside the gene matches: 5.

The chain recombines TRBV24-1 with TRBJ2-7; TRBD2 matches 13 bases. J was trimmed by 2 bases and V by 5 bases; bases with no gene match: 2. The CDR3 runs 15 residues. Per the germline V gene, CDR1 is KGHDR and CDR2 is SFDVKD. The CDR3 sequence is CATSGGTSGTYEQYF. The CDR3 DNA reads as TGTGCCACCAGTGGCGGGACTAGCGGGACCTACGAGCAGTACTTC.

The chain joins TRBV5-1 to TRBJ2-7, with 8 bases that match TRBD2. This CDR3 spans 16 amino acids. With 0 bases clipped from V and 3 bases from J, the junction kept 8 bases outside the gene matches. Germline V gene data show CDR1 as SGHRS and CDR2 as YFSETQ. The CDR3 here is CASSLALLADDYEQYF. The CDR3 coding sequence is TGCGCCAGCAGCTTGGCCCTACTAGCGGACGACTACGAGCAGTACTTC.

In this sample, this clone turned up once. This sequence joins TRBV27 and TRBJ2-7; 7 positions match TRBD2. The germline V gene encodes CDR1 MNHEY and CDR2 SMNVEV (reference sequence). The CDR3 sequence is 14 residues long. The J segment lost 3 bases and the V segment lost 6 bases, leaving 8 bases of the junction unmatched. The CDR3: CASRRRSGFYEQYF. CDR3 nucleotides: TGTGCCAGCAGGCGGCGTAGCGGGTTCTACGAGCAGTACTTC.

The chain employs TRBV3-1 (or the pseudogene TRBV3-2) and TRBJ1-6, with 12 bases fitting TRBD1. The CDR3 consists of 17 residues. Germline trimming cut 6 bases from V and 10 bases from J; bases unmatched to any gene: 13. Per germline, CDR1 LGHDT and CDR2 YNNKEL (reference sequence). CDR3 sequence: CASRKATGTGGASPLHF. In DNA form, the CDR3 reads TGTGCCAGCAGGAAGGCTACCGGGACAGGGGGCGCATCACCCCTCCACTTT.

The rearrangement links TRBV27 to TRBJ1-1; TRBD1 aligns across 8 bases. CDR1 is MNHEY, CDR2 SMNVEV, per germline (reference sequence). The V and J ends lost 4 bases and 11 bases, in that order; junction bases with no gene match: 9. The CDR3 spans 13 residues. CDR3 nucleotide sequence: TGTGCCAGCAGTTCGCAAAACAGGGGGTTCGCTTTCTTT. Translation gives CASSSQNRGFAFF.

The gene calls are TRBV2 and TRBJ1-5; D is possibly TRBD1 (5 bases). Germline-derived CDR1 and CDR2 are SNHLY and FYNNEI. This CDR3 region has 15 residues. Deletions cut 5 bases from V and 2 bases from J, with 13 bases between. In DNA, the CDR3 is TGTGCCAGCAGTAAGAAACAGGTTGGCAATCAGCCCCAGCATTTT. As protein: CASSKKQVGNQPQHF.

V is TRBV9 and J is TRBJ2-3, with D possibly matching TRBD2 (6 bases). CDR3 size: 17 residues. V lost 1 base to trimming and J lost 2 bases, with 17 bases between them. The germline CDR1 and CDR2 sequences are SGDLS and YYNGEE. CDR3 sequence (DNA): TGTGCCAGCAGCGTATCTCCAACCGGGAGCCCCACAGATACGCAGTATTTT. Its protein product is CASSVSPTGSPTDTQYF.

This clone came up once. The chain combines TRBV6-5 with TRBJ1-2; D may be TRBD1 (6 bases). Germline V gene lookup returns CDR1 MNHEY and CDR2 SVGAGI. Trimming pared 7 bases from V and 6 bases from J, leaving 15 bases between. This CDR3 comprises 13 residues. CDR3 region: CASKKDRLHGYTF. The CDR3 DNA follows: TGTGCCAGCAAGAAGGACAGACTCCATGGCTACACCTTC.

This clone has a handful of counts. The chain employs TRBV30 and TRBJ1-2; 8 nucleotides line up with TRBD1. Germline V gene sequence: CDR1 GTSNPN, CDR2 SVGIG (reference sequence). This CDR3 is built from 16 residues. Trimming took 1 base from V and 8 from J; bases not matched to a gene: 15. Here the CDR3 reads CAWSETRGQGAGGYTF. The DNA for the CDR3 is TGTGCCTGGAGTGAGACCCGAGGACAGGGAGCAGGGGGCTACACCTTC.